The clone carrying this T cell receptor beta chain has a count of ten or more. Its antigen is not identified. The sample originates from a study of human T cells and chemical hapten exposure. Study overall: The variation in per-sample TCR yields arose mainly from small differences in pooled library volumes.

The CDR3 contains 14 residues. The ends lost 3 bases at V and 1 base at J; junction bases unmatched: 1. CDR1 is SGHRS, CDR2 YFSETQ, per germline. TCRdb re-called the 5' RACE reads with MiXCR, one entry per CDR3 protein. The repertoire consists of about 140,000 distinct CDR3 sequences, with about 4% occurring once and the leading ten covering around 1.4%. Study outcomes and limitations: Counts of TCRs above 1 in 1000 frequency stayed unchanged with DPC sensitization.

Total RNA extraction was carried out from unfractionated whole blood. The chain has TRBV5-1 and TRBJ2-3; 8 bases are a match to TRBD1. This receptor was identified in a female donor in good health. The CDR3 nucleotides are TGCGCCAGCAGCTGGGGACAGGGCACAGATACGCAGTATTTT. This translates into CASSWGQGTDTQYF.